Below, one T cell receptor (beta chain) is given with its context. Antigen specificity is unknown. These data come from a study of post-analysis software for immune sequencing data. Overall study context: The disease courses spanned relapsing-remitting, secondary progressive and progressive-relapsing forms of multiple sclerosis. General study findings and limits: A significant reduction in normalized Chao1 diversity was observed in multiple sclerosis patients versus controls.

Unique molecular identifiers were present in the TCR beta cDNA libraries. From the PCR reads, TCRdb called clonotypes with MiXCR, one entry per CDR3 protein. The sample carries hundreds of thousands of distinct CDR3 sequences, over 45% recorded once. The sequence derives from a girl aged 2 to 10 with multiple sclerosis. Sequencing was carried out using blood.

The CDR3, as DNA: TGTGCCAGTAGCGCAGGGGCGCCCTCCTACAATGAGCAGTTCTTC. Encoded protein: CASSAGAPSYNEQFF. This sequence joins TRBV19 and TRBJ2-1, with D perhaps TRBD1 (6 bases). This CDR3 comprises 15 residues. Germline V gives CDR1 LNHDA, CDR2 SQIVND (reference sequence). Trimming left V 6 bases short and J 0 bases short, with 12 bases between.